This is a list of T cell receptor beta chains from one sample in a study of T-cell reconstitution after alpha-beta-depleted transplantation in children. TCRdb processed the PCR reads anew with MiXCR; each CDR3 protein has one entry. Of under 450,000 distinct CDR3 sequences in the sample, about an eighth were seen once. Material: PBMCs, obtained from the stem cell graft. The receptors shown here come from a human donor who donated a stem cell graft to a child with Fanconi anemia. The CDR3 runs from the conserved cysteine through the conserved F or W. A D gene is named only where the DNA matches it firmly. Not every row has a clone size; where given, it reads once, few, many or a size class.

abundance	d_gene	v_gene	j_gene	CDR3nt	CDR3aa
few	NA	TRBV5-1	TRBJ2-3	TGCGCCAGCAGCTTGGCGAACCCAGGGGATACGCAGTATTTT	CASSLANPGDTQYF
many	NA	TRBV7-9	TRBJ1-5	TGTGCCAGCAGCCCTGACGAACAGCCCCAGCATTTT	CASSPDEQPQHF
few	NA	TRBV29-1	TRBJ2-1	TGCAGCGTTGAAGAGGGGCGCACCCCACACAATGAGCAGTTCTTC	CSVEEGRTPHNEQFF
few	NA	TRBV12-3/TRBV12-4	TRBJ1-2	TGTGCCAGCAGTTTCCGACAACTAGGGGGCTACACCTTC	CASSFRQLGGYTF
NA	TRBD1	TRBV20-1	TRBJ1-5	TGCAGTGCTGGAGCCAGACAGGGTGAATATCAGCCCCAGCATTTT	CSAGARQGEYQPQHF
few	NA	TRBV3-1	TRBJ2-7	TGTGCCAGCAGCCTAGACCTCACCTACGAGCAGTACTTC	CASSLDLTYEQYF
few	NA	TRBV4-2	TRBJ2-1	TGTGCCAGCAGCCAAGCCCGGGACACCTACTACAATGAGCAGTTCTTC	CASSQARDTYYNEQFF
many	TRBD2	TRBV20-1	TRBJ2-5	TGCAGTGCTAGAGAAGCCCGGGAGGTCGGGGAGACCCAGTACTTC	CSAREAREVGETQYF
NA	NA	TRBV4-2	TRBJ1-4	TGTGCCAGCAGCCAAGGGGTCGGGGGGATGAATGAAAAACTGTTTTTT	CASSQGVGGMNEKLFF
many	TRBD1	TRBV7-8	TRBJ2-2	TGTGCCAGCAGCTTAGCGGCACCCGGGACAGGAGTCACCGGGGAGCTGTTTTTT	CASSLAAPGTGVTGELFF
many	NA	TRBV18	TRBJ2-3	TGTGCCAGCGCAACCACGGGGGATACGCAGTATTTT	CASATTGDTQYF
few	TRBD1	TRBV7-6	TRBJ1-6	TGTGCCAGCAGCCCCGGGTATGGGACAGGTTTATCCCTCCACTTT	CASSPGYGTGLSLHF
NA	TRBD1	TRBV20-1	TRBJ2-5	TGCAGTGCTCCCCAGACAGGGGCTAACCAAGAGACCCAGTACTTC	CSAPQTGANQETQYF
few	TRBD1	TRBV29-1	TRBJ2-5	TGCAGCATATGGGACAGTCAAGAGACCCAGTACTTC	CSIWDSQETQYF
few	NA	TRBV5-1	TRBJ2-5	TGCGCCAGCAGCTTGGAGGGCTCAACGGCGGAGACCCAGTACTTC	CASSLEGSTAETQYF
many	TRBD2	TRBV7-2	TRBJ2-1	TGTGCCAGCAGCTCGACCGGGGGGGCGGGCTATGAGCAGTTCTTC	CASSSTGGAGYEQFF
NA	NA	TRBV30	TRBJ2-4	TGTGCCTGGGAGGGGACCACAAAAAACATTCAGTACTTC	CAWEGTTKNIQYF
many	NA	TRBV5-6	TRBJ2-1	TGTGCCAGCAGTCCCAGGGGCAGTGAGCAGTTCTTC	CASSPRGSEQFF
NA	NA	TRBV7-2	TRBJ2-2	TGTGCCAGCAGCCAAAACAGGGCCGGGGAGCTGTTTTTT	CASSQNRAGELFF
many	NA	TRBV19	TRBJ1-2	TGTGCCAGTAGATTCGACGTCGGCTACACCTTC	CASRFDVGYTF